This T cell receptor (beta chain) appears in the sequencing data of a study of blood T cell repertoires in COVID-19. Study in general: From the United States, Italy and Spain came samples of acute and convalescent COVID-19.

The CDR3 consists of 16 residues. Germline trimming cut 5 bases from V and 8 bases from J; bases unmatched to any gene: 10. Germline V gives CDR1 SGHVS, CDR2 FNYEAQ. The protocol was immunoSEQ multiplex PCR, while the TCRdb copy is restricted to in-frame clones and leaves out a portion. The profile shows approximately 23,000 clones, roughly 89% of them singletons. The sequenced material came from peripheral blood. The clonotype originates from an elderly woman with active COVID-19. The V and J genes are TRBV7-6 and TRBJ2-1, with 12 bases lining up with TRBD1. The DNA for the CDR3 is TGTGCCAGCAGCGAGAGGGGGGGACAGGGGGCAGATGAGCAGTTCTTC. Its protein product is CASSERGGQGADEQFF.